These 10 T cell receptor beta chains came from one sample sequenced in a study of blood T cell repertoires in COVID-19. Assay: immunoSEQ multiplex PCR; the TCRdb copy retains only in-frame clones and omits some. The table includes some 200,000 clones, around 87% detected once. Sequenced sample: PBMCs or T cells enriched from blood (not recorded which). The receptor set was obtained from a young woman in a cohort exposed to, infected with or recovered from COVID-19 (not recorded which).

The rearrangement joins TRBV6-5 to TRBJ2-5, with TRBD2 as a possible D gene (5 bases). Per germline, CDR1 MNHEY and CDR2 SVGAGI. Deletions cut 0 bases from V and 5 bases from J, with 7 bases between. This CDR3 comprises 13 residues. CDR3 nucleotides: TGTGCCAGCAGTTACTCGCGAGGGGAGACCCAGTACTTC. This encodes CASSYSRGETQYF.

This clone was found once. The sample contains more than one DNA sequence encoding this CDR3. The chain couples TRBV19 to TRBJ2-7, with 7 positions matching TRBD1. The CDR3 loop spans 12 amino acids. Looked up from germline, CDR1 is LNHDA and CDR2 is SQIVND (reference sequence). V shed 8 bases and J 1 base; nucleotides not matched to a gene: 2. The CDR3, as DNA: TGTGCCAGTTCCAGGGGGTCCTACGAGCAGTACTTC. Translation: CASSRGSYEQYF.

CDR3 DNA sequence: TGTGCCAGCAAGCCCGGCTCTGGGGCCAACGTCCTGACTTTC. Residues: CASKPGSGANVLTF. V and J are TRBV7-9 and TRBJ2-6; D is unresolved. CDR1 is SEHNR, CDR2 FQNEAQ, per germline (reference sequence). The CDR3 length is 14 residues. Trimming removed 7 bases from V and 0 bases from J, with 7 bases in between. Together with reference TRBV7-9 and TRBJ2-6, the CDR3 gives the full variable domain: DTGVSQNPRHKITKRGQNVTFRCDPISEHNRLYWYRQTLGQGPEFLTYFQNEAQLEKSRLLSDRFSAERPKGSFSTLEIQRTEQGDSAMYLCASKPGSGANVLTFGAGSRLTVL.

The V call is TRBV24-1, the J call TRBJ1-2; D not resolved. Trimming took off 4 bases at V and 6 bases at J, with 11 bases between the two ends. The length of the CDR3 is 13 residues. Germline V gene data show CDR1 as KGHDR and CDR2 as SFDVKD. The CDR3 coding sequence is TGTGCCACCAGTGACGACAACGAGCATGGCTACACCTTC. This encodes CATSDDNEHGYTF.

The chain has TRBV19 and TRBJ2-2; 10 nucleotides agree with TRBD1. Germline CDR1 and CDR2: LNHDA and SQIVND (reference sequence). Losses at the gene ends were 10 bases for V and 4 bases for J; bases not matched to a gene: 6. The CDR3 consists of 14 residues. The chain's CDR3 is CAISRTGGTGELFF. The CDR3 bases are TGTGCCATTTCCCGGACAGGGGGCACCGGGGAGCTGTTTTTT.

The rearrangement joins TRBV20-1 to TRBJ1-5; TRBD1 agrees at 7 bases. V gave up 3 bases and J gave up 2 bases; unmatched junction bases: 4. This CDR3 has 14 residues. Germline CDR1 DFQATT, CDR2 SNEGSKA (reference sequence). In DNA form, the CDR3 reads TGCAGTGCTAGTCGACAGGGAGGCAATCAGCCCCAGCATTTT. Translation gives CSASRQGGNQPQHF.

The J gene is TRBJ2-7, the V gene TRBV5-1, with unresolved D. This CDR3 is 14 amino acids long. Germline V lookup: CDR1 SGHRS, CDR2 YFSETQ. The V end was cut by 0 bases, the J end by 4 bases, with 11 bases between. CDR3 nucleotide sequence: TGCGCCAGCAGCTTGGCCCTCACAGATTACGAGCAGTACTTC. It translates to CASSLALTDYEQYF.

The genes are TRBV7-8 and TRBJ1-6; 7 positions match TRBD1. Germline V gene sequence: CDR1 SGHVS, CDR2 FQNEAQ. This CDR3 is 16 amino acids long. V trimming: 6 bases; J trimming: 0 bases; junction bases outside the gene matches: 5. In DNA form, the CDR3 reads TGTGCCAGCAGTGGAGGGGGCCCCTCCTATAATTCACCCCTCCACTTT. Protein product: CASSGGGPSYNSPLHF.

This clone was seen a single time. The DNA of the CDR3 is TGTGCCACCAGTGATTTTGACATCACCGGGGAGCTGTTTTTT. Protein product: CATSDFDITGELFF. The chain employs TRBV24-1 and TRBJ2-2; no definite D call. Deletions cut 1 base from V and 4 bases from J, with 6 bases between. The CDR3 length is 14 residues. Per germline, CDR1 KGHDR and CDR2 SFDVKD.

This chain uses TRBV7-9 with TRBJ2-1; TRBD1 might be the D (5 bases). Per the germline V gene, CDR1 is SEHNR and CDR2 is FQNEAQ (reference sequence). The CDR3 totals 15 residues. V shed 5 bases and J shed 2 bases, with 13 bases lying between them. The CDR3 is CASSQPGHPYNEQFF. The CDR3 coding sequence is TGTGCCAGCAGCCAACCTGGACATCCCTACAATGAGCAGTTCTTC.